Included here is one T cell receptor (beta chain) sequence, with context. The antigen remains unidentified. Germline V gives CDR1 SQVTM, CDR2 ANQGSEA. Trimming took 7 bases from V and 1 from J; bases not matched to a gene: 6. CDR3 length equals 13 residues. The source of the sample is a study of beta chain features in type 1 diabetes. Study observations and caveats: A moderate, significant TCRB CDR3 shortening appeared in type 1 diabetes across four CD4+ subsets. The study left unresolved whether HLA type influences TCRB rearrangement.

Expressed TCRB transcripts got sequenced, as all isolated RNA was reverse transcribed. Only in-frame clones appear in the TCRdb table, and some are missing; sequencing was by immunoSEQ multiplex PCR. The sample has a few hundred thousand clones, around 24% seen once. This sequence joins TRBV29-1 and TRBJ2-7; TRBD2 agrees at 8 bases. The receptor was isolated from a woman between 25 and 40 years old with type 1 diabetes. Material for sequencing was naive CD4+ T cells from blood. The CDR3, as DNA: TGCAGCGCCGGGGGGGTTCGGTCCTACGAGCAGTACTTC. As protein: CSAGGVRSYEQYF.